One and the same sample provided the 21 T cell receptor beta chains below, sequenced in a study of blood T cell repertoires in COVID-19. Assay used: immunoSEQ multiplex PCR; TCRdb lists only in-frame clones, some missing. The sample consists of 290,000 or so clones, 82% of them appearing once. The sequenced sample was PBMCs or T cells enriched from blood (not recorded which). These receptors all stem from a middle-aged man who had been exposed to COVID-19.

The CDR3 protein is CASSGGVPIGRDTQYF. CDR3 bases: TGTGCCAGCAGCGGGGGTGTCCCCATAGGGAGAGATACGCAGTATTTT. The rearrangement joins TRBV9 to TRBJ2-3, with a weak D call TRBD2 (5 bases). This CDR3 region has 16 residues. V gave up 3 bases and J gave up 5 bases, with 19 bases separating them. The V gene's germline CDR1 is SGDLS and CDR2 YYNGEE. Full variable domain (missing parts from reference TRBV9 and TRBJ2-3): DSGVTQTPKHLITATGQRVTLRCSPRSGDLSVYWYQQSLDQGLQFLIQYYNGEERAKGNILERFSAQQFPDLHSELNLSSLELGDSALYFCASSGGVPIGRDTQYFGPGTRLTVL.

The chain couples TRBV9 to TRBJ2-1; 9 nucleotides line up with TRBD2. Losses at the gene ends were 2 bases for V and 6 bases for J; bases not matched to a gene: 6. The CDR3 has 15 amino acids. CDR1 SGDLS and CDR2 YYNGEE come from the germline V gene. This CDR3 reads CASSVSGRSANEQFF. DNA for the CDR3: TGTGCCAGCAGCGTTAGCGGGAGATCAGCCAATGAGCAGTTCTTC.

The chain has TRBV7-9 and TRBJ1-2, with TRBD1 as a possible D gene (5 bases). Germline CDR1 is SEHNR and CDR2 is FQNEAQ (reference sequence). The CDR3 is made up of 13 amino acids. Trimming pared 4 bases from V and 8 bases from J, leaving 14 bases between. DNA for the CDR3: TGTGCCAGCAGCTCCTCAGGGATGGGCGGCTACACCTTC. Protein: CASSSSGMGGYTF.

This sequence joins TRBV20-1 and TRBJ2-7, with D possibly matching TRBD2 (6 bases). Trimming removed 3 bases from V and 2 bases from J, with 11 bases in between. The germline V gene encodes CDR1 DFQATT and CDR2 SNEGSKA (reference sequence). The CDR3 is made up of 13 amino acids. CDR3 DNA sequence: TGCAGTGCTAGTGGGGGAGGCCCCTACGAGCAGTACTTC. Residues: CSASGGGPYEQYF.

The chain couples TRBV19 to TRBJ2-4; D gene unclear. This CDR3 is built from 14 residues. Germline CDR1 LNHDA, CDR2 SQIVND (reference sequence). The ends were cut back, 4 bases at V and 2 bases at J, with 9 bases in the middle. This chain's CDR3 is CASSNGLTKNIQYF. CDR3 nucleotide sequence: TGTGCCAGTAGTAACGGGTTGACCAAAAACATTCAGTACTTC.

The chain links TRBV19 to TRBJ2-2; D gene ambiguous. The CDR3 has 15 amino acids. The V gene's germline CDR1 is LNHDA and CDR2 SQIVND (reference sequence). Trimming cost V 8 bases and J 5 bases, with 18 bases left between them. This chain's CDR3 is CASSPGPQRTGELFF. CDR3 nucleotides: TGTGCCAGTTCCCCAGGCCCCCAGAGAACCGGGGAGCTGTTTTTT.

The chain links TRBV24-1 to TRBJ2-1; 8 nucleotides line up with TRBD1. The trim removed 1 base at V and 5 bases at J, leaving 6 bases unmatched. There are 16 residues in the CDR3. Per the germline V gene, CDR1 is KGHDR and CDR2 is SFDVKD. DNA for the CDR3: TGTGCCACCAGTGATTTCGGGCAGGGGGCGAACAATGAGCAGTTCTTC. It translates to CATSDFGQGANNEQFF.

The chain couples TRBV29-1 to TRBJ2-2; the match to TRBD2 covers 8 bases. The CDR3 runs to 13 residues. CDR1 is SQVTM and CDR2 is ANQGSEA in the germline V gene. V was pared by 5 bases and J by 7 bases, with 6 bases of the junction left unmatched. CDR3 region: CSVLERGRGELFF. The CDR3 DNA is TGCAGCGTTTTGGAGCGGGGGCGCGGGGAGCTGTTTTTT.

The rearrangement uses TRBV6-5 and TRBJ2-1; maybe TRBD1 (7 bases). Per germline, CDR1 MNHEY and CDR2 SVGAGI. This CDR3 spans 14 amino acids. The germline V and J ends were trimmed by 6 bases and 7 bases, with 16 bases remaining between them. The CDR3 DNA follows: TGTGCCAGCAGGGACCAACAGGGGACTAATGAGCAGTTCTTC. Its translation is CASRDQQGTNEQFF.

This sequence joins TRBV5-4 and TRBJ2-1, with D tentatively TRBD2 (6 bases). V lost 4 bases and J 10 bases, leaving 24 bases between the germline ends. Germline CDR1 is SGHNT and CDR2 is YYREEE (reference sequence). This CDR3 comprises 16 residues. CDR3: CASSPGAGLNPEEQFF. The CDR3 nucleotides read TGTGCCAGCAGCCCCGGAGCGGGCCTAAACCCGGAGGAGCAGTTCTTC.

As DNA, the CDR3 is TGTGCCAGCTTCAGGGAAACTAATGAAAAACTGTTTTTT. Its translation: CASFRETNEKLFF. This sequence joins TRBV7-9 and TRBJ1-4, with D possibly being TRBD1 (5 bases). The CDR3 sequence is 13 residues long. Germline V gene lookup returns CDR1 SEHNR and CDR2 FQNEAQ (reference sequence). Trimming stripped 8 bases from V and 1 base from J, with 8 bases between.

The chain joins TRBV18 to TRBJ1-1; D gene ambiguous. Germline assignment: CDR1 KGHSH and CDR2 LQKENI. V was shortened by 5 bases and J by 0 bases, with 19 bases between the two germline ends. The CDR3 runs to 17 residues. CDR3 sequence (DNA): TGTGCCAGCTCATCCGGGCCCTTCGGGATATTGAACACTGAAGCTTTCTTT. Its translation: CASSSGPFGILNTEAFF. Drawing the rest from reference TRBV18 and TRBJ1-1, the complete variable domain is NAGVMQNPRHLVRRRGQEARLRCSPMKGHSHVYWYRQLPEEGLKFMVYLQKENIIDESGMPKERFSAEFPKEGPSILRIQQVVRGDSAAYFCASSSGPFGILNTEAFFGQGTRLTVV.

V and J are TRBV19 and TRBJ1-2; 8 bases line up with TRBD1. CDR1 is LNHDA and CDR2 is SQIVND in the germline V gene (reference sequence). Unmatched junction bases numbered 7, after V lost 3 bases and J lost 4 bases. This CDR3 comprises 15 residues. The CDR3: CASSIGAGGPYGYTF. CDR3 sequence (DNA): TGTGCCAGTAGTATCGGGGCAGGGGGCCCCTATGGCTACACCTTC.

This clone appeared once. V gene TRBV7-2 combines with J gene TRBJ2-3; the match to TRBD1 covers 7 bases. V trimming: 5 bases; J trimming: 3 bases; junction bases outside the gene matches: 8. The CDR3 contains 15 residues. Per the germline V gene, CDR1 is SGHTA and CDR2 is FQGNSA. The CDR3 DNA sequence: TGTGCCAGCAGCCCAATGGGGACAGATACAGATACGCAGTATTTT. Its translation: CASSPMGTDTDTQYF.

J is TRBJ2-3 and V is TRBV4-2, with D possibly TRBD1 on 5 matching bases. Trimming took 1 base from V and 6 from J, leaving 14 bases between them. The CDR3 consists of 15 residues. Per germline, CDR1 LGHNA and CDR2 YNFKEQ. Here the CDR3 reads CASSQGLKGLDTQYF. DNA of the CDR3: TGTGCCAGCAGCCAAGGGTTAAAGGGGCTCGATACGCAGTATTTT.

The V and J genes are TRBV30 and TRBJ1-1; D is perhaps TRBD1 (5 bases). The germline gives CDR1 GTSNPN, CDR2 SVGIG (reference sequence). Trimming took 2 bases from V and 1 from J, leaving 11 bases between them. This CDR3 has 14 amino acids. CDR3 bases: TGTGCCTGGAGTTGGGACTTCTCGAACACTGAAGCTTTCTTT. Encoded protein: CAWSWDFSNTEAFF. The full variable domain, rest sourced from reference TRBV30 and TRBJ1-1, is SQTIHQWPATLVQPVGSPLSLECTVEGTSNPNLYWYRQAAGRGLQLLFYSVGIGQISSEVPQNLSASRPQDRQFILSSKKLLLSDSGFYLCAWSWDFSNTEAFFGQGTRLTVV.

The chain uses TRBV9 and TRBJ1-2; maybe TRBD1 (5 bases). Germline loops: CDR1 SGDLS, CDR2 YYNGEE. V lost 3 bases and J 7 bases, leaving 19 bases between the germline ends. The CDR3 is 15 amino acids. CDR3 DNA sequence: TGTGCCAGCAGCGCCCAGGACAAGGCTTATGGTGGCTACACCTTC. It yields the protein CASSAQDKAYGGYTF.

The chain employs TRBV19 and TRBJ1-1; TRBD1 is a possible D gene (6 bases). Deletions cut 1 base from V and 6 bases from J, with 9 bases between. The germline gives CDR1 LNHDA, CDR2 SQIVND (reference sequence). This CDR3 has 13 residues. CDR3 sequence: CASSIGQGPEAFF. The CDR3 DNA reads as TGTGCCAGTAGTATAGGCCAGGGGCCTGAAGCTTTCTTT.

A word on this clone: This sample includes further DNA sequences coding for the same CDR3. V and J are TRBV5-1 and TRBJ2-3; the D gene is possibly TRBD2 (6 bases). The V end lost 1 base, the J end lost 0 bases, and 12 bases lay between the germline ends. Per the germline V gene, CDR1 is SGHRS and CDR2 is YFSETQ. CDR3 length equals 16 residues. CDR3 protein: CASSLNGRTSTDTQYF. The CDR3 DNA sequence: TGCGCCAGCAGCTTGAACGGGAGAACAAGCACAGATACGCAGTATTTT.

This clone has more than one count but fewer than ten. The V call is TRBV19, the J call TRBJ1-3; D is uncertain. Looked up from germline, CDR1 is LNHDA and CDR2 is SQIVND (reference sequence). CDR3 length equals 15 residues. Deletions cut 2 bases from V and 1 base from J, with 9 bases between. The CDR3 loop is CASSISPGSGNTIYF. CDR3 DNA: TGTGCCAGTAGTATAAGTCCGGGGTCTGGAAACACCATATATTTT.

The V and J genes are TRBV7-2 and TRBJ2-2, with 10 positions matching TRBD2. The CDR3 is made up of 17 amino acids. Trimming at V came to 1 base and at J to 5 bases, leaving 7 bases not matched to a gene. Germline-derived CDR1 and CDR2 are SGHTA and FQGNSA. Written as DNA, the CDR3 is TGTGCCAGCAGCTTAGTGCCGGGACTAGCGAGAACCGGGGAGCTGTTTTTT. Its translation is CASSLVPGLARTGELFF.